This TCR beta chain is drawn from a study of blood T cell repertoires in COVID-19. For the study at large: PBMCs, B-cell-depleted T cells, or T cells were the source of the cDNA or gDNA that made up the material.

The CDR3 length is 11 residues. The germline CDR1 and CDR2 sequences are SGHRS and YFSETQ. Trimming took off 10 bases at V and 7 bases at J, with 11 bases between the two ends. Sequencing used immunoSEQ multiplex PCR; TCRdb keeps in-frame clones, though not all of them. The repertoire holds around 190,000 clones, with around 80% as singletons. The chain has TRBV5-1 and TRBJ2-2; a possible D gene is TRBD2 (5 bases). The sample consisted of peripheral blood. The TCR sequence derives from a man aged 70-80 years with active or convalescent COVID-19. CDR3 amino acids: CADEEGGELFF. The CDR3 DNA reads TGCGCCGATGAAGAGGGCGGGGAGCTGTTTTTT.